The clone carrying this TCR beta chain was observed a few times. Its antigen is unidentified. Profiling relied on immunoSEQ multiplex PCR, and the TCRdb table lists in-frame clones only, not all of them. The sample carries some 30,000 clones, roughly 80% recorded once. This entry belongs to a study of STAT5B mutations in CD4+ large granular lymphocyte leukemia. Notes on the study in general: No patients shared main leukemic clonotypes, though around 27% appeared at low frequency elsewhere. The CD4+ versus CD8+ T-LGLL clonality difference may reflect limited sample size.

The V gene lost 1 base and the J gene lost 0 bases, with 7 bases spanning the gap. Germline V gene sequence: CDR1 SEHNR, CDR2 FQNEAQ (reference sequence). This CDR3 has 15 residues. The chain carries TRBV7-9 and TRBJ1-5; tentatively, D is TRBD1 (6 bases). The TCR sequence derives from a human donor in good health. What was sequenced was CD4+ T cells from blood buffy coats. The CDR3 DNA reads as TGTGCCAGCAGCTTAGGACAGGATAGCAATCAGCCCCAGCATTTT. Amino acids: CASSLGQDSNQPQHF.